Listed below are T cell receptor beta chains from one sample, sequenced in a study of blood T cell repertoires in COVID-19. The table came from immunoSEQ multiplex PCR; TCRdb's copy has only in-frame clones and leaves some out. The data contain about 170,000 clones, about nine tenths of them singletons. Sequencing was done on a sample of peripheral blood. All receptors derive from a woman aged 55 to 70 with COVID-19, enrolled during active disease. The CDR3 runs from the conserved cysteine through the conserved F or W. Each record gives: clone size, V gene, CDR3 protein. The size field is filled for only some rows; it gives once, few, many or a size class.

once TRBV5-1 CASSARGQGEKLFF
NA TRBV19 CATQSRGADREKLFF
NA TRBV9 CASSSGSYEQYF
NA TRBV7-8 CASSPKSGGSGFF
NA TRBV4-1 CASSLGGGSSYNEQFF
NA TRBV7-8 CASSPTGGIVTNEKLFF
NA TRBV24-1 CATSRGGEGPYNEQFF
NA TRBV7-3 CASSRAGGSTDTQYF
NA TRBV7-2 CASSLARGGRLYNEQFF
NA TRBV18 CASSPSSTRGEQYF
NA TRBV9 CASSVDPGLTYNEQFF
once TRBV20-1 CSARAGYEQYF
NA TRBV19 CASSIGPRTSYSNQPQHF
NA TRBV6-6 CASSSTGDRPYEQYF
NA TRBV9 CASSVGLAGPDTQYF
NA TRBV6-5 CASSYWVQGNYGYTF
NA TRBV11-2 CASSSGVGRHYEQYF
NA TRBV30 CAWSTRWSETQYF
once TRBV7-8 CASSLQQGRPYEQYF
NA TRBV7-2 CASSLARSYGYTF
NA TRBV6-5 CAGASGDHYEQYF
NA TRBV6-5 CASEGGAIMNTEAFF
NA TRBV28 CASGSGVNTEAFF
few TRBV4-3 CASSPYLVDRGRNTEAFF
NA TRBV7-2 CASSLRGGSYEQYF
NA TRBV7-9 CASSVRGDSSYNEQFF